This T cell receptor (beta chain) was identified during a study of T cells in Graves' hyperthyroidism and ophthalmopathy. The authors deemed Graves' hyperthyroidism stable absent ophthalmopathy progression within 18 months. Not enrolled were patients with uncontrolled infection, other autoimmune disease, pregnancy or lactation. The CDR3 regions of TCR beta were amplified from RNA transcripts. The HTBI set primed first-round TCR CDR3 RT-PCR. MiXCR, run by TCRdb on the multiplex PCR reads, gives a single entry per CDR3 protein. The sample gives about 360,000 distinct CDR3 sequences, roughly 19% of which show up once; about 4% is in the top ten. This clonotype was found a few times. The CDR3 runs 14 residues. V lost 6 bases and J lost 6; bases outside the gene matches: 8.

This clonotype was sampled from a woman aged 18 to 35 with Graves' hyperthyroidism. The V call is TRBV12-3 or TRBV12-4, the J call TRBJ2-4; 7 nucleotides match TRBD2. The source material was blood. The CDR3 here is CASSRGTGGNIQYF. The CDR3 bases are TGTGCCAGCAGCCGGGGGACGGGGGGAAACATTCAGTACTTC.